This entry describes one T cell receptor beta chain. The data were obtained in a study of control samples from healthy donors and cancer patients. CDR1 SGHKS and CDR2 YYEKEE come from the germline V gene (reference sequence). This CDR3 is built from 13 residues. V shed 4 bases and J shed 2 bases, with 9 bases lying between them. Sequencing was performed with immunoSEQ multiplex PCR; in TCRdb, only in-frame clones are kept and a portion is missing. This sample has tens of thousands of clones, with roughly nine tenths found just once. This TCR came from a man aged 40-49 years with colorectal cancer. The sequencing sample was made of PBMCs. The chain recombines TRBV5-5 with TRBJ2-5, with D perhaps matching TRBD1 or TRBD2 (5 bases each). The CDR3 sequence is CASSPGAQETQYF. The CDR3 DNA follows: TGTGCCAGCAGCCCCGGGGCACAAGAGACCCAGTACTTC.